This is a list of T cell receptor beta chains from one sample in a study of response to subunit inactivated influenza vaccine. TCRdb re-derived calls from the RT-PCR reads in MiXCR, one entry per CDR3 protein. The profile shows about 540,000 distinct CDR3 sequences, 12% to 15% of them singletons. The input for sequencing was PBMCs from blood, taken 12 days after vaccination. The receptors here all came from a middle-aged man who received an inactivated influenza vaccine. Both conserved end residues are part of each CDR3. Each record gives: clone size, J gene, V gene, D gene, CDR3 protein, CDR3 DNA. A D gene is named only where the DNA matches it firmly. Size values are once, few and many counts, or a class for expanded clones, and some rows have none.

>many|TRBJ1-2|TRBV12-3/TRBV12-4|NA
CASSRRGGDHGYTF
TGTGCCAGCAGTCGCCGGGGGGGCGACCATGGCTACACCTTC
>NA|TRBJ2-5|TRBV6-2/TRBV6-3|NA
CATRPAEETQYF
TGTGCCACCAGACCGGCGGAGGAGACCCAGTACTTC
>NA|TRBJ1-5|TRBV30|NA
CAWSRGPNQPQHF
TGTGCCTGGAGTAGGGGACCCAATCAGCCCCAGCATTTT
>many|TRBJ2-4|TRBV19|TRBD1
CASRRQGDDIQYF
TGTGCCAGTAGGAGACAGGGAGATGACATTCAGTACTTC
>NA|TRBJ2-7|TRBV9|NA
CASSVGLTYEQYF
TGTGCCAGCAGCGTAGGGTTGACCTACGAGCAGTACTTC
>once|TRBJ2-3|TRBV28|NA
CAICLEWQGLRFLTDTQYF
TGTGCCATCTGTTTAGAATGGCAGGGATTGAGGTTCCTCACAGATACGCAGTATTTT
>NA|TRBJ1-6|TRBV25-1|TRBD1
CASSEFSGGNSPLHF
TGTGCCAGCAGTGAATTCTCAGGGGGCAATTCACCCCTCCACTTT
>many|TRBJ2-1|TRBV12-3/TRBV12-4|NA
CASSSQTGEGSYNEQFF
TGTGCCAGCAGTTCCCAGACAGGAGAGGGCTCCTACAATGAGCAGTTCTTC
>NA|TRBJ2-7|TRBV11-1|NA
CASSVRDGTYEQYF
TGTGCCAGCAGCGTCCGGGACGGGACCTACGAGCAGTACTTC
>few|TRBJ2-6|TRBV5-1|NA
CASSLSRAGANVLTF
TGCGCCAGCAGCTTGAGCCGGGCTGGGGCCAACGTCCTGACTTTC